This T cell receptor beta chain was profiled in a study of blood T cell repertoires in COVID-19. Turning to the study itself: Sources were T cells, B-cell-depleted T cells, or PBMCs; the material itself was cDNA or gDNA.

Germline loops: CDR1 MNHNS, CDR2 SASEGT. The V gene lost 3 bases and the J gene lost 5 bases, with 13 bases spanning the gap. The CDR3 has 14 residues. Measured with immunoSEQ multiplex PCR; TCRdb has only the in-frame clones, and not every one. The sample includes about 120,000 clones, about 80% of them seen just once. Source material: peripheral blood. The source of this sequence is a woman of 80 years or more with acute or convalescent COVID-19. The gene calls are TRBV6-1 and TRBJ1-1; maybe TRBD1 (5 bases). The CDR3 DNA follows: TGTGCCAGCAGTGACAATCGGGGGTATACTGAAGCTTTCTTT. It is translated as CASSDNRGYTEAFF.